This T cell receptor (beta chain) was profiled in a study of cytotoxic CD8 clonotypes in ibrutinib-treated CLL. About the research overall: Results showed roughly 25 partial and 2 complete responses; following median approximately 73 months, about 15 remained remitted, approximately twelve advanced.

Libraries of TCR beta were made from 1.5 to 2.5 micrograms of genomic DNA that came from cryopreserved PBMCs. Germline V gives CDR1 SQVTM, CDR2 ANQGSEA. Deletions cut 7 bases from V and 5 bases from J, with 15 bases between. CDR3 length: 14 residues. Here immunoSEQ multiplex PCR was the method, and the copy in TCRdb shows in-frame clones only, minus some. The sample lists roughly 70,000 clones; around 84% were seen once. The receptor comes from a human donor with chronic lymphocytic leukemia. The chain links TRBV29-1 to TRBJ1-6; TRBD1 is a possible D gene (5 bases). Sample: PBMCs, taken at disease progression, from a patient treated with ibrutinib. Written as DNA, the CDR3 is TGCAGCGCCGCCACCGGGACGGATAATTCACCCCTCCACTTT. Its protein is CSAATGTDNSPLHF.